This T cell receptor (beta chain) was found in a study of blood T cell repertoires in COVID-19. Study as a whole: Sites in the United States, Italy and Spain provided acute and convalescent COVID-19 samples.

Germline assignment: CDR1 KGHDR and CDR2 SFDVKD. Trimming took 4 bases from V and 3 from J, leaving 14 bases between them. The CDR3 runs to 15 residues. Profiling relied on immunoSEQ multiplex PCR, and the TCRdb table lists in-frame clones only, not all of them. Counted here are about 320,000 clones, around 83% occurring once; the ten biggest clones make up 1% to 1.5%. The chain recombines TRBV24-1 with TRBJ2-5, with D possibly matching TRBD1 (6 bases). Sequencing was performed on peripheral blood. This clonotype was obtained from a woman between 50 and 59 years old with acute or convalescent COVID-19. The CDR3 region is CATSDPNTGKETQYF. In nucleotides, the CDR3 is TGTGCCACCAGTGACCCGAATACAGGGAAAGAGACCCAGTACTTC.